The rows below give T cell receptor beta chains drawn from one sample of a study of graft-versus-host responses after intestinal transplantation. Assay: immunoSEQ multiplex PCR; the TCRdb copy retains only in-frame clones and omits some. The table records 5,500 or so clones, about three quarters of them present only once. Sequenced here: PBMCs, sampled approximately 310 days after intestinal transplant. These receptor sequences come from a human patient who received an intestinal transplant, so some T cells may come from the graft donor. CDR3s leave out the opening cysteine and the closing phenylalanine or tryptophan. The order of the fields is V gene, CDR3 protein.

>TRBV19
ASSIALLDSSYT
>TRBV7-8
ASSLGTGNQPQH
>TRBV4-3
ASSQDSGGATNEKLF
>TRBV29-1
SVAGTGDIDEQY
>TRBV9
ASSASLGPASGANVLT
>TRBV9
ASSEGQGALSPLH
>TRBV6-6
ASRELGELF
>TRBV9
ASSVLSDSEQF
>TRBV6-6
ATVTGARSMNTEAF
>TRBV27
ASRGLYNEQF
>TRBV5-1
ASSLDGSGGKLF
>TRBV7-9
ASSLAQGFGSEAF
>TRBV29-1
SVGAGARTDTQY
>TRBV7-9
ASSLTGGETEAF
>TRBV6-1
ASSDSENTEAF
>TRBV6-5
ASSYSSYEQY
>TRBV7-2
ASSLALGTRGDEQF
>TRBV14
ASSPDRDSGANVLT
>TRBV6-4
ASSDSSGGADTQY
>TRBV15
ATSRRGQTDTQY
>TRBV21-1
ASSQTGGRQPQH
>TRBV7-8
ASSLVQASSYEQY
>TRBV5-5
ASSLNGASTDTQY
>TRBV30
AWSLAGGRTDTQY
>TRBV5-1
ASSVGGGGSNQPQH
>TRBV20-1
SANLNEQF
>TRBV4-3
ASSQEPGQGADTQY
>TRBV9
ASSVVDLNTGELF
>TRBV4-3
ASSPGYTGELF
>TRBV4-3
ASSQDLAGYNEQF
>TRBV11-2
ASSLVAGYEQY
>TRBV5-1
ASSPGTGMLSGNTIY
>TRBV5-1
ASRHDSASNQPQH
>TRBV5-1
ASSLGGLGVETQY
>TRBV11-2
ASSLDTGVDSGYNEQF
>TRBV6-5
ASSSIGQGLSGYT
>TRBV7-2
ASSSRKGYESLPNTEAF
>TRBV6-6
ASTTPRAGSNTEAF
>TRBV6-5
ASSYSNTGELF
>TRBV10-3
AISSSDRTSPEAF
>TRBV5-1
ASSRRQGQGHNEQF
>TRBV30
AWSSSANIGNEQF
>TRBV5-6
ASSLAAGGLQETQY